The 8 T cell receptor beta chains in this list originate from one sample, sequenced in a study of blood T cell repertoires in COVID-19. TCRdb's table, derived via immunoSEQ multiplex PCR, lists solely in-frame clones and lacks some. The table includes about 310,000 clones, around 84% detected once. The sequenced sample consisted of PBMCs or T cells enriched from blood (not recorded which). The origin of the receptors is a woman aged 30 to 39 who had been exposed to COVID-19.

The chain carries TRBV4-3 and TRBJ1-4, with D tentatively TRBD1 (6 bases). This CDR3 is 13 amino acids long. Germline CDR1 reads LGHNA; CDR2 reads YSLEER. V gave up 0 bases and J gave up 8 bases, with 7 bases separating them. Here the CDR3 reads CASSQDRGEKLFF. CDR3 bases: TGCGCCAGCAGCCAAGACAGGGGAGAAAAACTGTTTTTT.

In regard to this clone: At the DNA level, this CDR3 is encoded by other sequences in the same sample as well. The rearrangement joins TRBV18 to TRBJ1-2; D remains ambiguous. CDR1 KGHSH and CDR2 LQKENI come from the germline V gene. The length of the CDR3 is 13 residues. Trimming pared 3 bases from V and 1 base from J, leaving 6 bases between. The CDR3, as DNA: TGTGCCAGCTCACCCGGGGATAACTATGGCTACACCTTC. It translates to CASSPGDNYGYTF.

This chain joins TRBV15 and TRBJ2-7; possibly TRBD1 or TRBD2 for D (10 bases each). Germline V lookup: CDR1 LNHNV, CDR2 YYDKDF (reference sequence). This CDR3 is built from 17 residues. Trimming took 5 bases from V and 2 from J, leaving 22 bases between them. The CDR3 nucleotides are TGTGCCACCAGCCAGGACAGGGGGGGGACTAGCGCCTACGAGCAGTACTTC. Translation gives CATSQDRGGTSAYEQYF.

V is TRBV7-3 and J is TRBJ1-2; possible D gene TRBD1, 5 bases. CDR1 and CDR2 (germline): SGHTA, FQGTGA. V was shortened by 5 bases and J by 7 bases, with 14 bases between the two germline ends. This CDR3 contains 13 residues. This chain's CDR3 is CASSRQSEGGYTF. DNA of the CDR3: TGTGCCAGCAGCCGACAGTCGGAGGGTGGCTACACCTTC.

The rearrangement links TRBV27 to TRBJ2-5; the D gene is possibly TRBD2 (5 bases). The CDR3 is 15 amino acids. Trimming stripped 5 bases from V and 3 bases from J, with 16 bases between. Germline-derived CDR1 and CDR2 are MNHEY and SMNVEV (reference sequence). The CDR3, as DNA: TGTGCCAGCAGTCCTCGGGCTAGCCCCAAAGAGACCCAGTACTTC. Translation gives CASSPRASPKETQYF.

This chain connects TRBV4-1 to TRBJ2-2, with 9 positions matching TRBD2. The germline V gene has CDR1 MGHRA and CDR2 YSYEKL. The CDR3 is made up of 18 amino acids. With V trimmed by 4 bases and J by 6 bases, 15 bases remained unmatched. CDR3 sequence: CASSPSWRASGKPGELFF. In nucleotides, the CDR3 is TGCGCCAGCAGCCCCTCCTGGCGGGCTAGCGGGAAACCCGGGGAGCTGTTTTTT.

The chain links TRBV4-1 to TRBJ1-1, with no clear D. The CDR3 runs 13 residues. V was clipped by 1 base and J by 5 bases, with 8 bases between them. Germline V gives CDR1 MGHRA, CDR2 YSYEKL. Here the CDR3 DNA reads TGCGCCAGCAGCCAAGGTGCGGTGACTGAAGCTTTCTTT. Translated, it gives CASSQGAVTEAFF.

CDR3 amino acids: CASSLWAQERELFF. CDR3 nucleotide sequence: TGTGCCAGCAGTTTATGGGCGCAGGAAAGGGAGCTGTTTTTT. This chain joins TRBV27 and TRBJ2-2; D is uncertain. CDR1 MNHEY and CDR2 SMNVEV come from the germline V gene (reference sequence). This CDR3 is 14 amino acids long. The V end lost 1 base, the J end lost 9 bases, and 12 bases lay between the germline ends.